The 21 T cell receptor beta chains given below trace back to one sample, sequenced in a study of blood T cell repertoires in COVID-19. Generated by immunoSEQ multiplex PCR, the TCRdb table keeps only in-frame clones and is missing some. The sample comprises 100,000 to 150,000 clones, approximately 83% of which are singletons, and more than 6.5% rests with the top ten. Sequenced input: peripheral blood. These receptors all stem from a man at least 80 years old with active or convalescent COVID-19.

The chain links TRBV4-2 to TRBJ2-5, with 8 bases lining up with TRBD2. CDR3 length: 14 residues. Germline loops: CDR1 LGHNA, CDR2 YNFKEQ. The V segment lost 1 base and the J segment 2 bases; nucleotides outside the gene matches: 0. CDR3 DNA: TGTGCCAGCAGCCAAGCGGGAGGGCAAGAGACCCAGTACTTC. Protein product: CASSQAGGQETQYF.

The V and J genes are TRBV7-2 and TRBJ1-6, with D possibly matching TRBD1 (6 bases). This CDR3 region has 14 residues. V was pared by 3 bases and J by 7 bases, with 10 bases between. CDR1 is SGHTA, CDR2 FQGNSA, per germline. The CDR3 DNA follows: TGTGCCAGCAGCTTCAACAGGGAGAATTCACCCCTCCACTTT. It yields the protein CASSFNRENSPLHF.

This clone was observed a few times. Here the CDR3 reads CASTISGTGPANYGYTF. CDR3 sequence (DNA): TGTGCCAGTACTATCTCAGGGACAGGCCCAGCTAACTATGGCTACACCTTC. The chain couples TRBV19 to TRBJ1-2; 8 bases align to TRBD1. The CDR3 has 17 residues. V dropped 7 bases and J dropped 0; count of bases not matched to a gene: 13. From germline, CDR1 is LNHDA and CDR2 SQIVND (reference sequence).

This clone was found a few times. The chain combines TRBV5-8 with TRBJ1-5; D gene unclear. Germline V lookup: CDR1 SGHTS, CDR2 YDEGEE. Trimming took 4 bases from V and 3 from J, leaving 11 bases between them. The CDR3 covers 14 residues. As DNA, the CDR3 is TGTGCCAGCAGCCTCTCCAGGAACAATCAGCCCCAGCATTTT. It yields the protein CASSLSRNNQPQHF.

The genes are TRBV4-3 and TRBJ2-3; 10 bases are a match to TRBD2. The CDR3 is 17 residues long. The trim removed 0 bases at V and 2 bases at J, leaving 5 bases unmatched. Per germline, CDR1 LGHNA and CDR2 YSLEER. CDR3 sequence (DNA): TGCGCCAGCAGCCAAGATCCACTAGCGGGAACCACAGATACGCAGTATTTT. This encodes CASSQDPLAGTTDTQYF.

The genes are TRBV3-1 (or the pseudogene TRBV3-2) and TRBJ2-3; the match to TRBD2 covers 8 bases. The V segment lost 3 bases and the J segment 3 bases; nucleotides outside the gene matches: 11. This CDR3 has 17 amino acids. CDR1 is LGHDT, CDR2 YNNKEL, per germline (reference sequence). The CDR3 here is CASSHKTLAGWTDTQYF. As DNA, the CDR3 is TGTGCCAGCAGCCATAAAACCTTAGCGGGGTGGACAGATACGCAGTATTTT.

The DNA for the CDR3 is TGTGCCACCGCTAAGGACAGGGATACTCTGGATGGCTACACCTTC. Residues: CATAKDRDTLDGYTF. The V gene is TRBV19, the J gene TRBJ1-2; TRBD1 matches at 8 bases. Germline V gene data show CDR1 as LNHDA and CDR2 as SQIVND (reference sequence). The CDR3 runs to 15 residues. Trimming removed 10 bases from V and 6 bases from J; junction bases left unmatched: 16.

This clone was observed at least ten times. This chain links TRBV28 with TRBJ2-5; perhaps TRBD1 as D (6 bases). Between the trimmed V and J ends, which lost 3 bases and 1 base, there was a span of 12 bases. The CDR3 runs to 15 residues. Germline values: CDR1 MDHEN, CDR2 SYDVKM. CDR3 protein: CASSFVGGPQETQYF. The CDR3 region has the DNA TGTGCCAGCAGTTTCGTTGGGGGCCCCCAAGAGACCCAGTACTTC. Complete variable domain (other parts from reference TRBV28 and TRBJ2-5): DVKVTQSSRYLVKRTGEKVFLECVQDMDHENMFWYRQDPGLGLRLIYFSYDVKMKEKGDIPEGYSVSREKKERFSLILESASTNQTSMYLCASSFVGGPQETQYFGPGTRLLVL.

The chain carries TRBV30 and TRBJ2-1; 16 nucleotides agree with TRBD2. The CDR3 contains 14 residues. Unmatched junction bases numbered 10, after V lost 5 bases and J lost 15 bases. The V gene's germline CDR1 is GTSNPN and CDR2 SVGIG (reference sequence). CDR3 nucleotide sequence: TGTGCCTGGGCTCCGGGACTAGCGGGGGGGCCGGGGTTCTTC. The encoded protein is CAWAPGLAGGPGFF. The variable domain in full, completed from reference TRBV30 and TRBJ2-1, reads SQTIHQWPATLVQPVGSPLSLECTVEGTSNPNLYWYRQAAGRGLQLLFYSVGIGQISSEVPQNLSASRPQDRQFILSSKKLLLSDSGFYLCAWAPGLAGGPGFFGPGTRLTVL.

The chain couples TRBV20-1 to TRBJ2-7, with D hard to call. This CDR3 spans 11 amino acids. With 2 bases removed from V and 2 bases from J, the gap between germline ends came to 4 bases. Germline-derived CDR1 and CDR2 are DFQATT and SNEGSKA (reference sequence). The CDR3 reads CSARYTYEQYF. Here the CDR3 DNA reads TGCAGTGCTAGATACACCTACGAGCAGTACTTC.

This clone was seen just once. This chain connects TRBV19 to TRBJ1-2; D uncertain. V lost 4 bases to trimming and J lost 14 bases, with 17 bases between them. This CDR3 spans 12 amino acids. Germline-derived CDR1 and CDR2 are LNHDA and SQIVND (reference sequence). CDR3 in amino acids: CASSKSEGGSTF. The CDR3 coding sequence is TGTGCCAGTAGTAAATCGGAGGGAGGTTCGACCTTC.

This rearrangement joins TRBV6-6 to TRBJ1-6, with 9 bases matching TRBD1. CDR3 length: 14 amino acids. Trimming cost V 6 bases and J 7 bases; bases outside gene matches: 4. Germline V gene data show CDR1 as MNHNY and CDR2 as SVGAGI (reference sequence). CDR3 coding DNA: TGTGCCAGCAGGGGACAGGGCGGAAATTCACCCCTCCACTTT. This encodes CASRGQGGNSPLHF.

V and J are TRBV3-1 (or the pseudogene TRBV3-2) and TRBJ2-7; D may be TRBD2 (6 bases). CDR1 LGHDT and CDR2 YNNKEL come from the germline V gene (reference sequence). V lost 0 bases and J lost 6, with 9 bases in between. The CDR3 totals 13 residues. Written as DNA, the CDR3 is TGTGCCAGCAGCCAAGAGTGGGGAGGCGAGCAGTACTTC. This sequence encodes CASSQEWGGEQYF.

The rearrangement joins TRBV6-5 to TRBJ1-1, with D perhaps matching TRBD1 (6 bases). This CDR3 spans 12 amino acids. The germline gives CDR1 MNHEY, CDR2 SVGAGI. V was trimmed by 5 bases and J by 5 bases, leaving 9 bases between them. CDR3 sequence (DNA): TGTGCCAGCAGTACAGGGTATACTGAAGCTTTCTTT. Encoded protein: CASSTGYTEAFF.

Comments on this clone: Relative to the germline gene, one junction end is altered; a read error may explain this. This chain connects TRBV7-3 to TRBJ2-3, with TRBD1 identical over 7 bases. The CDR3 runs 14 residues. CDR1 and CDR2 (germline): SGHTA, FQGTGA. CDR3 DNA sequence: TGTGCCAGCAGCCTAACCGAACAGGGGTTCCCGCAGTATTTT. Translation gives CASSLTEQGFPQYF.

V is TRBV3-1 (or the pseudogene TRBV3-2) and J is TRBJ2-5; 9 bases align to TRBD2. The CDR3 consists of 15 residues. V shed 3 bases, J shed 1 base, and the junction held 3 bases outside the gene matches. Germline V gives CDR1 LGHDT, CDR2 YNNKEL (reference sequence). The DNA for the CDR3 is TGTGCCAGCAGCCACCAGCGGGGGGTCCAAGAGACCCAGTACTTC. Translated, it gives CASSHQRGVQETQYF.

The rearrangement joins TRBV5-1 to TRBJ2-7; 9 nucleotides match TRBD2. Germline V gene lookup returns CDR1 SGHRS and CDR2 YFSETQ. This CDR3 spans 16 amino acids. The ends lost 4 bases at V and 4 bases at J; junction bases unmatched: 12. For the CDR3, the DNA is TGCGCCAGCAGCCCGGGGTCGGCTAGCGGGATTTACGAGCAGTACTTC. Translating gives CASSPGSASGIYEQYF.

V gene TRBV10-3 combines with J gene TRBJ2-3, with TRBD1 identical over 8 bases. V lost 7 bases to trimming and J lost 0 bases; unmatched junction nucleotides: 6. The germline V gene encodes CDR1 ENHRY and CDR2 SYGVKD. The CDR3 runs 15 residues. CDR3 in DNA: TGTGCCATCACTGGGACAGGAGAAAGCACAGATACGCAGTATTTT. Translating gives CAITGTGESTDTQYF.

The chain has TRBV5-6 and TRBJ2-1; D is possibly TRBD2 (6 bases). V lost 2 bases, J lost 0 bases, and 12 bases lay in between. Germline CDR1 and CDR2: SGHDT and YYEEEE. CDR3 length equals 16 residues. The CDR3 region has the DNA TGTGCCAGCAGCTTTCTCCGGGGGAACTCCTACAATGAGCAGTTCTTC. Translated: CASSFLRGNSYNEQFF.

The rearrangement links TRBV7-9 to TRBJ2-7; D gene ambiguous. Germline V lookup: CDR1 SEHNR, CDR2 FQNEAQ (reference sequence). The CDR3 consists of 14 residues. V dropped 0 bases and J dropped 0 bases, with 6 bases sitting between them. CDR3 loop: CASSLASYSYEQYF. CDR3 DNA: TGTGCCAGCAGCTTAGCCAGTTACTCCTACGAGCAGTACTTC. The complete variable domain, with remaining parts taken from reference TRBV7-9 and TRBJ2-7, reads DTGVSQNPRHKITKRGQNVTFRCDPISEHNRLYWYRQTLGQGPEFLTYFQNEAQLEKSRLLSDRFSAERPKGSFSTLEIQRTEQGDSAMYLCASSLASYSYEQYFGPGTRLTVT.

The V and J genes are TRBV15 and TRBJ2-1; no firm D call. The CDR3 runs 14 residues. The ends were cut back, 0 bases at V and 5 bases at J, with 8 bases in the middle. Per the germline V gene, CDR1 is LNHNV and CDR2 is YYDKDF (reference sequence). The CDR3 loop reads CATSRDPVNNEQFF. The CDR3 DNA reads TGTGCCACCAGCAGAGATCCGGTCAACAATGAGCAGTTCTTC. The complete variable domain, with remaining parts taken from reference TRBV15 and TRBJ2-1, reads DAMVIQNPRYQVTQFGKPVTLSCSQTLNHNVMYWYQQKSSQAPKLLFHYYDKDFNNEADTPDNFQSRRPNTSFCFLDIRSPGLGDTAMYLCATSRDPVNNEQFFGPGTRLTVL.